Listed here is a single TCR beta chain. V lost 3 bases, J lost 6 bases, and 6 bases lay in between. This CDR3 region has 12 residues. Germline loops: CDR1 MNHNS, CDR2 SASEGT. The record originates from a study of T cell clones after liver transplantation. Assay: immunoSEQ multiplex PCR; the TCRdb copy retains only in-frame clones and omits some. The sample gives tens of thousands of clones, 70% to 85% of which show up once; roughly 0.44% is in the top ten. Here the sequenced sample was CD4+ T cells from blood, taken 46 months after liver transplant. The V gene is TRBV6-1, the J gene TRBJ1-5; a weak D match, TRBD1 (5 bases). The receptor's source is a human patient who received a liver transplant. Some T cells may be graft donor cells. This chain's CDR3 is CASSDRAQPQHF. The CDR3 DNA sequence: TGTGCCAGCAGTGACAGGGCTCAGCCCCAGCATTTT.